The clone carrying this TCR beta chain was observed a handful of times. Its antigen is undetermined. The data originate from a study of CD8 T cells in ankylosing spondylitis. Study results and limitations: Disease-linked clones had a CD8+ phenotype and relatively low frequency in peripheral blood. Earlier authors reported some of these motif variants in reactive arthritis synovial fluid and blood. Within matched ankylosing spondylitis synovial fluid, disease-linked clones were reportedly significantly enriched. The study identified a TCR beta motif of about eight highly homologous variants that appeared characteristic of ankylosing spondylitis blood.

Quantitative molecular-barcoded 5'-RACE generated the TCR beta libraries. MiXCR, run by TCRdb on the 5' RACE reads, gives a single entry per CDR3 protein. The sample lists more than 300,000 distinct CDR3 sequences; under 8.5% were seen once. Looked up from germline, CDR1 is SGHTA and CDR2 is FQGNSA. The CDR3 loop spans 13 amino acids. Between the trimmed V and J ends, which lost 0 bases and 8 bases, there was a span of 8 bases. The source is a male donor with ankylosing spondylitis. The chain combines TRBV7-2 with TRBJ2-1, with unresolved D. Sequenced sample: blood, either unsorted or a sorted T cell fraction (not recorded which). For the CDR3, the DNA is TGTGCCAGCAGCTTAGCTAACCCAGATGAGCAGTTCTTC. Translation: CASSLANPDEQFF. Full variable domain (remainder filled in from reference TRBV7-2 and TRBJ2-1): GAGVSQSPSNKVTEKGKDVELRCDPISGHTALYWYRQSLGQGLEFLIYFQGNSAPDKSGLPSDRFSAERTGGSVSTLTIQRTQQEDSAVYLCASSLANPDEQFFGPGTRLTVL.